The source of this TCR beta chain is a study of cytomegalovirus exposure and HLA in healthy donors. PCR was performed using 60 Vbeta and 13 Jbeta primers. Sequenced by immunoSEQ multiplex PCR; TCRdb stores in-frame clones only, minus some. The sample has 100,000 to 150,000 clones; more than 9% are singletons. Findings of the study overall: Earlier analysis yielded a pattern in which most TCR beta V segments were productive about 87% or about 30% of the time. Exclusion applied to some V segments, including TRBV6-2 and TRBV6-3, as they were indistinguishable. It was reported that TCR beta sequences correctly inferred the HLA-A and HLA-B alleles for most subjects.

Germline-derived CDR1 and CDR2 are SNHLY and FYNNEI. The CDR3 totals 15 residues. V was pared by 5 bases and J by 2 bases, with 8 bases of the junction left unmatched. This clone occurred a few times. Its antigen is currently unknown. The sequence was obtained from a woman under 30 in good health and CMV-seropositive. The chain combines TRBV2 with TRBJ1-1, with 7 nucleotides matching TRBD1. Sequenced sample: PBMCs. The CDR3 nucleotides are TGTGCCAGCAGTCAGAAACAGGGGAGTAACACTGAAGCTTTCTTT. This codes for CASSQKQGSNTEAFF.